This TCR beta chain was observed in a study of shared clonotypes between healthy human individuals. Germline-derived CDR1 and CDR2 are KGHSH and LQKENI. V lost 1 base to trimming and J lost 3 bases, with 7 bases between them. The CDR3 runs 14 residues. On this clone: The antigen is not known.

Only in-frame clones appear in the TCRdb table, and some are missing; sequencing was by immunoSEQ multiplex PCR. The data show roughly 2.2 million clones, about 90% seen once. Study-wide results and caveats: Shared clonotypes: 4.5% to 5% naive CD4, around 3.5% naive CD8, around 2.2% memory CD4, under 0.5% memory CD8.

Donors were healthy HIV-negative adults without recent acute infections or vaccinations. Every donor, a Caucasian adult, lived in Nashville, Tennessee. The sample comprised naive CD4+ T cells from PBMCs. The subset is: CD45RA+ positively selected. This chain links TRBV18 with TRBJ1-3; no clear D gene. This receptor was identified in a young man in good health. Some clones in this sample may be carry-over from other donors' samples. This CDR3 is CASSPQGNGNTIYF. The CDR3 region has the DNA TGTGCCAGCTCACCACAGGGAAATGGAAACACCATATATTTT. Supplemented by reference TRBV18 and TRBJ1-3, the full variable domain reads NAGVMQNPRHLVRRRGQEARLRCSPMKGHSHVYWYRQLPEEGLKFMVYLQKENIIDESGMPKERFSAEFPKEGPSILRIQQVVRGDSAAYFCASSPQGNGNTIYFGEGSWLTVV.